This T cell receptor (beta chain) was recovered during a study of blood T cell repertoires in COVID-19. This clone has just a few counts. The CDR3 extends over 14 amino acids. CDR1 is SGHVS, CDR2 FQNEAQ, per germline. Trimming removed 5 bases at V and 13 bases at J, with 24 bases between. The method was immunoSEQ multiplex PCR; TCRdb's version includes in-frame clones alone and lacks a portion of them. The table records some 240,000 clones, 70% to 85% of them present only once. V and J are TRBV7-8 and TRBJ2-7; a possible D gene is TRBD2 (7 bases). Specimen: peripheral blood. The source of this sequence is a woman aged 40 to 49 who had recovered from COVID-19. CDR3 protein: CASSVNVGGRGFYF. The CDR3, as DNA: TGTGCCAGCAGCGTAAATGTGGGGGGGCGTGGATTTTACTTC.